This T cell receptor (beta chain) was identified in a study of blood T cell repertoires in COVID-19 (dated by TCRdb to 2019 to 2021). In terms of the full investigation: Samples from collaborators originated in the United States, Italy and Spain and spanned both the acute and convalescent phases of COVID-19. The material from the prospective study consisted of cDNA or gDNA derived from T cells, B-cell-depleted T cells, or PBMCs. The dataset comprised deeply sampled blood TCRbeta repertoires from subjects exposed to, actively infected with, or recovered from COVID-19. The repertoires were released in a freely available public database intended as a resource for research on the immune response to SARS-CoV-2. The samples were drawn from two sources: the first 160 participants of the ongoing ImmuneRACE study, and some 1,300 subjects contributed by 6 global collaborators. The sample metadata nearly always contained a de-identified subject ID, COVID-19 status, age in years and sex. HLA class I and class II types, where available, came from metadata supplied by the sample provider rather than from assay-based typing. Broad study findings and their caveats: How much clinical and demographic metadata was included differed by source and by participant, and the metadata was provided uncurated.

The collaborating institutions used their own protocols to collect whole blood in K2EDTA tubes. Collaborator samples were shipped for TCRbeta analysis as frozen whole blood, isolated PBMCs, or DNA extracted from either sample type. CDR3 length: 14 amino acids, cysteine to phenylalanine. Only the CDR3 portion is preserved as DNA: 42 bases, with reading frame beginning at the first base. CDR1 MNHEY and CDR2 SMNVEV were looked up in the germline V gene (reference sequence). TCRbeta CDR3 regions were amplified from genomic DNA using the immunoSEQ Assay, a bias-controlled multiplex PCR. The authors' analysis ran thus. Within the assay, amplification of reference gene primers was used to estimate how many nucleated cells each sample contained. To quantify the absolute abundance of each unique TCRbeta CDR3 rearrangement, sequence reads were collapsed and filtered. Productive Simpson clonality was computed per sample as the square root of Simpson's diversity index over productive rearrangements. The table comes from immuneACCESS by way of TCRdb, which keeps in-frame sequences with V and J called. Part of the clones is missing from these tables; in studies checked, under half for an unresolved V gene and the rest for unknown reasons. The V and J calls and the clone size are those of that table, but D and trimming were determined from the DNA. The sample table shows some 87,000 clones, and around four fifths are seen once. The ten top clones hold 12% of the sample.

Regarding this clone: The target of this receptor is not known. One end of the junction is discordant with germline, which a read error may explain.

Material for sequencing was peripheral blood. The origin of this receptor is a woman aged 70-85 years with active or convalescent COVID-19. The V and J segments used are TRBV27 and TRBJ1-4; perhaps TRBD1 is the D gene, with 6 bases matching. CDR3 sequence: CASRLQGSNEKLFF. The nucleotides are TGTGCCAGCAGGCTACAGGGATCTAACGAAAAACTGTTTTTT.